The next 10 T cell receptor beta chains were all read from a single sample in a study of glioma-infiltrating T cells. Using RNA template, CDR3s of TCR alpha and beta were amplified with iRepertoire arm-PCR. TCRdb itself ran the multiplex PCR reads through MiXCR, one entry per CDR3 protein. The sample has 160,000 or so distinct CDR3 sequences, around 42% seen once. The sample comprised glioma tissue, nonneoplastic brain tissue, or PBMCs (not recorded which). The receptor set was obtained from a human donor with low-grade glioma or glioblastoma, undergoing nonglioma brain surgery, or in good health (not recorded which).

This clonotype turned up a few times. This chain uses TRBV7-9 with TRBJ1-3, with D tentatively TRBD1 (5 bases). The length of the CDR3 is 13 residues. V was trimmed by 6 bases and J by 10 bases, leaving 16 bases between them. The germline V gene encodes CDR1 SEHNR and CDR2 FQNEAQ (reference sequence). This CDR3 reads CASRLGGSTTIYF. In DNA form, the CDR3 reads TGTGCCAGCAGGCTCGGGGGGTCGACAACCATATATTTT.

This clonotype has at least ten counts. In DNA form, the CDR3 reads TGTGCCAGCAGCGTAGCGGGGAGCTCCTACGAGCAGTACTTC. Its translation: CASSVAGSSYEQYF. The V gene is TRBV28, the J gene TRBJ2-7, with 8 positions matching TRBD2. The germline CDR1 and CDR2 sequences are MDHEN and SYDVKM. The length of the CDR3 is 14 residues. With V trimmed by 6 bases and J by 0 bases, 4 bases remained unmatched. The whole variable domain, filled in from reference TRBV28 and TRBJ2-7, reads DVKVTQSSRYLVKRTGEKVFLECVQDMDHENMFWYRQDPGLGLRLIYFSYDVKMKEKGDIPEGYSVSREKKERFSLILESASTNQTSMYLCASSVAGSSYEQYFGPGTRLTVT.

In the case of this clonotype: Germline and junction disagree at one end, which may indicate a read error. The chain combines TRBV20-1 with TRBJ1-5; no definite D call. Germline CDR1 DFQATT, CDR2 SNEGSKA (reference sequence). This CDR3 contains 12 residues. The CDR3 loop is CSDSTANQPQHF. The CDR3 nucleotides are TGCAGTGATAGCACAGCTAATCAGCCACAGCATTTT.

With regard to this clonotype: A much larger clonotype is one base distant, so this may be a read error. The CDR3 spells CASSFETSGLPSYEQYF. The CDR3 region has the DNA TGTGCCAGCAGTTTTGAAACTAGCGGTCTCCCTTCCTACGAGCAGTACTTC. The rearrangement joins TRBV28 to TRBJ2-7, with 8 nucleotides matching TRBD2. CDR1 and CDR2 (germline): MDHEN, SYDVKM. With 3 bases clipped from V and 1 base from J, the junction kept 11 bases outside the gene matches. The CDR3 has 17 residues.

This rearrangement joins TRBV7-9 to TRBJ2-5; 8 nucleotides agree with TRBD1. Looked up from germline, CDR1 is SEHNR and CDR2 is FQNEAQ (reference sequence). This CDR3 has 18 amino acids. The V gene end was trimmed by 5 bases and the J gene end by 11 bases; junction bases not matched to a gene: 25. CDR3 protein: CASSLAPSGTGSYNEQYF. The CDR3 DNA sequence: TGTGCCAGCAGCCTGGCCCCTTCAGGGACAGGATCCTACAATGAGCAGTACTTC. The entire variable domain, with the rest obtained from reference TRBV7-9 and TRBJ2-5, is as follows: DTGVSQNPRHKITKRGQNVTFRCDPISEHNRLYWYRQTLGQGPEFLTYFQNEAQLEKSRLLSDRFSAERPKGSFSTLEIQRTEQGDSAMYLCASSLAPSGTGSYNEQYFGPGTRLLVL.

This clonotype showed up many times. V gene TRBV6-1 combines with J gene TRBJ1-5; D is unresolved. V lost 10 bases and J 4 bases, leaving 17 bases between the germline ends. In germline, CDR1 is MNHNS, CDR2 SASEGT. There are 14 residues in the CDR3. The chain's CDR3 is CATLPIGINQPQHF. The CDR3 bases are TGTGCCACCCTCCCGATTGGGATTAATCAGCCCCAGCATTTT.

With respect to this clonotype: A read error may explain this, as a much larger clone is one base away. This chain connects TRBV2 to TRBJ2-1; D is ambiguous. Germline V lookup: CDR1 SNHLY, CDR2 FYNNEI. The V end was cut by 2 bases, the J end by 8 bases, with 10 bases between. This CDR3 has 13 residues. The CDR3 region has the DNA TGTGCCAGCAGTGAACTCGGAAAACATGAGCAGTTCTTC. Translated, it gives CASSELGKHEQFF. The full variable domain, its missing parts supplied by reference TRBV2 and TRBJ2-1, is EPEVTQTPSHQVTQMGQEVILRCVPISNHLYFYWYRQILGQKVEFLVSFYNNEISEKSEIFDDQFSVERPDGSNFTLKIRSTKLEDSAMYFCASSELGKHEQFFGPGTRLTVL.

This clonotype was observed many times. This chain links TRBV12-5 with TRBJ1-5; D not certain. Trimming cost V 1 base and J 5 bases, with 3 bases left between them. Germline loops: CDR1 LGHNT, CDR2 FRNRAP. The CDR3 runs to 12 residues. The CDR3 DNA follows: TGTGCTAGTGGTTTGGACGATCAGCCCCAGCATTTT. It is translated as CASGLDDQPQHF. Drawing the rest from reference TRBV12-5 and TRBJ1-5, the complete variable domain is DARVTQTPRHKVTEMGQEVTMRCQPILGHNTVFWYRQTMMQGLELLAYFRNRAPLDDSGMPKDRFSAEMPDATLATLKIQPSEPRDSAVYFCASGLDDQPQHFGDGTRLSIL.

The sample holds many counts of this clonotype. The chain uses TRBV7-3 and TRBJ2-1; weak D call: TRBD2 (5 bases). From germline, CDR1 is SGHTA and CDR2 FQGTGA. The CDR3 length is 15 residues. The V end lost 1 base, the J end lost 9 bases, and 16 bases lay between the germline ends. CDR3 sequence: CASSLMWAEASEQFF. For the CDR3, the DNA is TGTGCCAGCAGCTTAATGTGGGCGGAGGCGAGTGAGCAGTTCTTC.

This clonotype was picked up many times. This rearrangement joins TRBV2 to TRBJ2-5; a weak D match, TRBD1 (5 bases). Germline lookup yields CDR1 SNHLY and CDR2 FYNNEI. The CDR3 has 13 amino acids. The V and J ends lost 5 bases and 2 bases respectively, with 9 bases between them. The CDR3 protein is CASSYRLQETQYF. The CDR3 nucleotides are TGTGCCAGCAGTTACAGGTTACAAGAGACCCAGTACTTC.